This entry lists 16 T cell receptor beta chains sequenced from one sample in a study of blood T cell repertoires in COVID-19. Sequencing used immunoSEQ multiplex PCR; TCRdb keeps in-frame clones, though not all of them. Found here are some 65,000 clones, around 86% of them singletons; the top ten hold roughly 2.9%. Input material: peripheral blood. The receptors were sampled from a man older than 75 with acute or convalescent COVID-19.

This clone was observed a single time. The CDR3 DNA is TGTGCCAGCAGCCCCGGGACAGGTATCAATCAGCCCCAGCATTTT. It specifies CASSPGTGINQPQHF. This chain joins TRBV5-5 and TRBJ1-5; 8 positions match TRBD1. CDR1 and CDR2 (germline): SGHKS, YYEKEE (reference sequence). The CDR3 runs 15 residues. The junction had 6 bases not matched to a gene; V was cut back by 4 bases and J by 3 bases.

This clone is a singleton in its sample. This sequence joins TRBV6-5 and TRBJ2-3; 9 bases agree with TRBD2. The CDR3 runs to 14 residues. The V and J ends lost 2 bases and 4 bases, in that order; junction bases with no gene match: 1. Germline V CDR1 and CDR2: MNHEY, SVGAGI. The DNA for the CDR3 is TGTGCCAGCAGTTACGCGGGAGGGTCAGATACGCAGTATTTT. Protein: CASSYAGGSDTQYF.

In its sample, this clone was seen a few times. The chain is built from TRBV7-2 and TRBJ1-3, with D possibly being TRBD1 (6 bases). Germline V gene sequence: CDR1 SGHTA, CDR2 FQGNSA. The CDR3 contains 15 residues. The germline V and J ends were trimmed by 0 bases and 2 bases, with 8 bases remaining between them. CDR3 coding DNA: TGTGCCAGCAGCTTAGCAGGGGGAGCTGGAAACACCATATATTTT. Translated, it gives CASSLAGGAGNTIYF.

The chain is built from TRBV7-2 and TRBJ2-5, with 9 bases lining up with TRBD2. The CDR3 runs to 18 residues. Trimming at V came to 5 bases and at J to 5 bases, leaving 18 bases not matched to a gene. Germline CDR1 and CDR2: SGHTA and FQGNSA. CDR3 residues: CASSRTGGGRARRETQYF. In DNA form, the CDR3 reads TGTGCCAGCAGCCGGACGGGGGGCGGGAGGGCCCGGCGGGAGACCCAGTACTTC.

The chain is built from TRBV19 and TRBJ1-1; TRBD1 matches at 10 bases. This CDR3 region has 15 residues. Looked up from germline, CDR1 is LNHDA and CDR2 is SQIVND (reference sequence). With 4 bases clipped from V and 5 bases from J, the junction kept 7 bases outside the gene matches. DNA for the CDR3: TGTGCCAGTAGTACGCCGGGACAGGGGATAACTGAAGCTTTCTTT. It codes for CASSTPGQGITEAFF.

The chain carries TRBV10-3 and TRBJ2-7; tentatively, D is TRBD2 (5 bases). The CDR3 contains 14 residues. Trimming shortened V by 3 bases and J by 3 bases, and 12 bases separated the two germline ends. Germline V gene lookup returns CDR1 ENHRY and CDR2 SYGVKD. The CDR3 reads CAISERGLGYEQYF. The DNA of the CDR3 is TGTGCCATCAGTGAACGAGGGTTGGGCTACGAGCAGTACTTC.

The rearrangement links TRBV3-1 (or the pseudogene TRBV3-2) to TRBJ1-4; TRBD1 matches 7 bases. Germline V gives CDR1 LGHDT, CDR2 YNNKEL (reference sequence). CDR3 length: 14 amino acids. The V gene end was trimmed by 2 bases and the J gene end by 7 bases; junction bases not matched to a gene: 4. CDR3 nucleotide sequence: TGTGCCAGCAGCCAACAGGGGGGAGTTGAAAAACTGTTTTTT. Amino acids: CASSQQGGVEKLFF.

In this sample, this clone turned up a few times. The gene calls are TRBV19 and TRBJ1-1; 10 positions match TRBD1. The CDR3 is 14 amino acids. Looked up from germline, CDR1 is LNHDA and CDR2 is SQIVND (reference sequence). J gave up 6 bases and V 5 bases, and 6 bases lay outside the gene matches. CDR3 loop: CASSARTGGPEAFF. The CDR3 coding sequence is TGTGCCAGTAGTGCGCGGACAGGGGGACCTGAAGCTTTCTTT.

The chain has TRBV10-3 and TRBJ2-3; 10 bases map to TRBD2. The CDR3 length is 16 residues. Germline CDR1 reads ENHRY; CDR2 reads SYGVKD. Trimming removed 4 bases from V and 1 base from J; junction bases left unmatched: 5. The CDR3 nucleotides are TGTGCCATCAGTGCTACAGGGACTAGCGGCACAGATACGCAGTATTTT. It codes for CAISATGTSGTDTQYF.

This clone was detected a few times. The V gene is TRBV3-1 (or the pseudogene TRBV3-2), the J gene TRBJ1-5; D is possibly TRBD1 (5 bases). V lost 1 base and J lost 3, with 13 bases in between. The CDR3 consists of 16 residues. Germline-derived CDR1 and CDR2 are LGHDT and YNNKEL (reference sequence). The CDR3 DNA is TGTGCCAGCAGCCAAGTTGAGACAGCTAACAATCAGCCCCAGCATTTT. Protein: CASSQVETANNQPQHF.

The chain joins TRBV9 to TRBJ2-7; D might be TRBD2 (6 bases). Trimming left V 0 bases short and J 7 bases short, with 17 bases between. Germline V gene data show CDR1 as SGDLS and CDR2 as YYNGEE. The CDR3 consists of 15 residues. For the CDR3, the DNA is TGTGCCAGCAGCGTAGACCTCGGGAGCATGGAGGAGCAGTACTTC. Its translation is CASSVDLGSMEEQYF.

The CDR3 sequence is CASRQGAREQYF. The CDR3 bases are TGTGCCAGCAGGCAGGGGGCGAGGGAGCAGTACTTC. The chain uses TRBV28 and TRBJ2-7; TRBD1 agrees at 8 bases. This CDR3 contains 12 residues. Germline-derived CDR1 and CDR2 are MDHEN and SYDVKM. V lost 6 bases, J lost 7 bases, and 5 bases stayed unmatched.

J is TRBJ1-4 and V is TRBV7-2; 9 nucleotides line up with TRBD1. J gave up 8 bases and V 6 bases, and 10 bases lay outside the gene matches. The CDR3 has 15 residues. Germline V gives CDR1 SGHTA, CDR2 FQGNSA. CDR3 DNA: TGTGCCAGCAGTCATCCGGGACAGGGATTCGAAAAACTGTTTTTT. As protein: CASSHPGQGFEKLFF.

The chain uses TRBV10-2 and TRBJ1-5, with 7 bases aligning to TRBD1. Looked up from germline, CDR1 is WSHSY and CDR2 is SAAADI. The CDR3 has 14 residues. J lost 2 bases, V lost 6 bases, and 4 bases had no gene match. This chain's CDR3 is CASRVTGGNQPQHF. The CDR3 DNA sequence: TGCGCCAGCAGAGTAACAGGGGGCAATCAGCCCCAGCATTTT.

The V call is TRBV6-5, the J call TRBJ1-2; 7 bases line up with TRBD1. Germline V gene lookup returns CDR1 MNHEY and CDR2 SVGAGI. The V segment lost 1 base and the J segment 8 bases; nucleotides outside the gene matches: 10. This CDR3 region has 15 residues. The CDR3 region has the DNA TGTGCCAGCAGTTACTGGGGCAGGGGGGAAGGAGGCTACACCTTC. As protein: CASSYWGRGEGGYTF.

The chain combines TRBV18 with TRBJ2-5; D might be TRBD1 (5 bases). V was shortened by 2 bases and J by 2 bases, with 6 bases between the two germline ends. Germline loops: CDR1 KGHSH, CDR2 LQKENI. CDR3 length equals 13 residues. The CDR3 bases are TGTGCCAGCTCACCAAGGGGTCAAGAGACCCAGTACTTC. Translating gives CASSPRGQETQYF.